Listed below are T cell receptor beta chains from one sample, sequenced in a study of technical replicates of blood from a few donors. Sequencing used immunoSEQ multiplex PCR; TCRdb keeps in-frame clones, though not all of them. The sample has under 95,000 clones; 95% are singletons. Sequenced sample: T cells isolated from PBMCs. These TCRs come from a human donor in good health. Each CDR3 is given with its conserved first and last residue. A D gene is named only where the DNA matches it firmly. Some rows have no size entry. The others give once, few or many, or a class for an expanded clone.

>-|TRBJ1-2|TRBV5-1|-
CASRVSDGYTF
TGCGCCAGCAGGGTTAGCGATGGCTACACCTTC
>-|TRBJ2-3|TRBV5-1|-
CASSLGGPTDTQYF
TGCGCCAGCAGCTTGGGGGGCCCAACAGATACGCAGTATTTT
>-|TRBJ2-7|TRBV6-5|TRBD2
CASSYLGGGSYEQYF
TGTGCCAGCAGTTACCTTGGGGGGGGGTCCTACGAGCAGTACTTC
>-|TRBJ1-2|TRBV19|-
CASSPSLQSYGYTF
TGTGCCAGTAGCCCATCCCTACAGAGCTATGGCTACACCTTC
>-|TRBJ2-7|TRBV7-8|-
CASSLVVSSYEQYF
TGTGCCAGCAGCTTAGTCGTGAGCTCCTACGAGCAGTACTTC
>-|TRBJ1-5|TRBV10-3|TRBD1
CAISGQDSNQPQHF
TGTGCCATCAGCGGACAGGATAGCAATCAGCCCCAGCATTTT
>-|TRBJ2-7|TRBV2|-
CASSGPETFSYEQYF
TGTGCCAGCAGTGGTCCGGAGACCTTCTCCTACGAGCAGTACTTC
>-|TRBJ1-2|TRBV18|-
CASSPLAGADYGYTF
TGTGCCAGCTCACCCCTCGCGGGGGCTGACTATGGCTACACCTTC
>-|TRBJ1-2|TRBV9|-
CASSARQHSNYGYTF
TGTGCCAGCAGCGCCAGACAGCACTCTAACTATGGCTACACCTTC
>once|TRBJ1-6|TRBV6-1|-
CASSGHANSPLHF
TGTGCCAGCAGTGGACACGCTAATTCACCCCTCCACTTT
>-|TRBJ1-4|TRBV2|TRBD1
CASRESGQREKLFF
TGTGCCAGCAGGGAATCGGGACAGCGTGAAAAACTGTTTTTT
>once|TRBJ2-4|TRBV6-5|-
CASSYVQSLAKNIQYF
TGTGCCAGCAGTTACGTACAGTCCTTAGCCAAAAACATTCAGTACTTC
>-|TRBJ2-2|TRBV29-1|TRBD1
CSGKQGPALTGELFF
TGCAGCGGGAAACAGGGGCCCGCCCTCACCGGGGAGCTGTTTTTT
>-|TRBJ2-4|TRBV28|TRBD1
CASSLEQGQRLAKNIQYF
TGTGCCAGCAGTTTAGAACAGGGGCAACGTCTAGCCAAAAACATTCAGTACTTC
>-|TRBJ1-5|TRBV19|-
CASSINRGRGTEPGWPQHF
TGTGCCAGTAGTATCAACCGCGGCAGGGGAACGGAACCGGGGTGGCCCCAGCATTTT
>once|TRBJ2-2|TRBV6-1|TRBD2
CASSENGGGTGELFF
TGTGCCAGCAGTGAAAACGGCGGGGGCACCGGGGAGCTGTTTTTT
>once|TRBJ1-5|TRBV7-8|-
CASSSKGPGALGPQHF
TGTGCCAGCAGCTCAAAGGGGCCAGGGGCCCTGGGGCCCCAGCATTTT
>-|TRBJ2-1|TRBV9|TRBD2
CASSLAGGFYNEQFF
TGTGCCAGCAGCTTAGCGGGAGGATTCTACAATGAGCAGTTCTTC
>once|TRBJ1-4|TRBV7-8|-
CASSLGGWTNEKLFF
TGTGCCAGCAGCTTAGGCGGATGGACTAATGAAAAACTGTTTTTT
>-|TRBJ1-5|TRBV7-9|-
CASSLGTVNQPQHF
TGTGCCAGCAGCTTAGGGACAGTCAATCAGCCCCAGCATTTT
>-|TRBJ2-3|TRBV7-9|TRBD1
CASSERQGIGGDTQYF
TGTGCCAGCAGCGAGAGACAGGGGATTGGGGGAGATACGCAGTATTTT
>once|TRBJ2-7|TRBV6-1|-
CASSEGAGSEQYF
TGTGCCAGCAGTGAAGGGGCAGGTTCCGAGCAGTACTTC
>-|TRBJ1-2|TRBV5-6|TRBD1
CASSPGDRDYGYTF
TGTGCCAGCAGCCCAGGTGACAGGGACTATGGCTACACCTTC
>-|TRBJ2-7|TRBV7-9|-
CASSFRTTYYEQYF
TGTGCCAGCAGCTTCCGGACAACGTACTACGAGCAGTACTTC
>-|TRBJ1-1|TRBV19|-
CASSLQHANTEAFF
TGTGCCAGTAGTCTTCAACACGCGAACACTGAAGCTTTCTTT
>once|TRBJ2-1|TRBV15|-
CATSREEGYNEQFF
TGTGCCACCAGCAGAGAGGAGGGCTACAATGAGCAGTTCTTC
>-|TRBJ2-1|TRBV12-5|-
CASGRGGSNYNEQFF
TGTGCTAGTGGGCGTGGGGGGTCGAACTACAATGAGCAGTTCTTC
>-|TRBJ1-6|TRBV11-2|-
CASSPARDQTYNSPLHF
TGTGCCAGCAGCCCAGCGAGGGATCAGACCTATAATTCACCCCTCCACTTT
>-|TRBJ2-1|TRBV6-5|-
CASRGTPTYNEQFF
TGTGCCAGCAGGGGGACACCCACTTACAATGAGCAGTTCTTC
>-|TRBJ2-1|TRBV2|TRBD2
CASSQRGVRSYNEQFF
TGTGCCAGCAGCCAACGGGGGGTGAGGTCCTACAATGAGCAGTTCTTC
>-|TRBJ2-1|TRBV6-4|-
CASSQGNEQFF
TGTGCCAGCAGCCAGGGGAATGAGCAGTTCTTC
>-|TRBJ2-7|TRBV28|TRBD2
CASRQSGRTYEQYF
TGTGCCAGCAGGCAGAGCGGGAGGACCTACGAGCAGTACTTC
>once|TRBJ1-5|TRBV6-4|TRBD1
CASSEGGQGSGQPQHF
TGTGCCAGCAGTGAAGGGGGACAGGGATCGGGTCAGCCCCAGCATTTT
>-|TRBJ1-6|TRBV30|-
CAWNLDLSAYNSPLHF
TGTGCCTGGAACTTAGATCTTTCAGCGTATAATTCACCCCTCCACTTT
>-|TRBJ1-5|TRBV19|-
CASSIFGVTGNQPQHF
TGTGCCAGTAGTATTTTCGGCGTAACAGGCAATCAGCCCCAGCATTTT
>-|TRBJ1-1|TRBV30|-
CAWSQQGVRTEAFF
TGTGCCTGGAGTCAACAGGGAGTTAGGACTGAAGCTTTCTTT
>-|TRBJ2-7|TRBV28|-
CASSYTRLDSSYEQYF
TGTGCCAGCAGCTACACTCGACTCGACAGCTCCTACGAGCAGTACTTC
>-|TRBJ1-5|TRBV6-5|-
CASSPLRGNQPQHF
TGTGCCAGCAGTCCCCTCAGGGGAAACCAGCCCCAGCATTTT
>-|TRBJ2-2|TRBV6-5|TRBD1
CASKSGTAATGELFF
TGTGCCAGCAAATCCGGGACAGCCGCCACCGGGGAGCTGTTTTTT
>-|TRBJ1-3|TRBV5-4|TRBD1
CASSSPTGASGNTIYF
TGTGCCAGCAGCTCTCCTACAGGGGCGTCAGGAAACACCATATATTTT
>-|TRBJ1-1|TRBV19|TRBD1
CASSSILGQGNMNTEAFF
TGTGCCAGTAGCTCCATCTTGGGACAGGGGAACATGAACACTGAAGCTTTCTTT
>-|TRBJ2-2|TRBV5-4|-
CASRLASTGELFF
TGTGCCAGCAGACTGGCTAGCACCGGGGAGCTGTTTTTT
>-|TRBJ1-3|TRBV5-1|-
CASSLWGGSGNTIYF
TGCGCCAGCAGCCTTTGGGGGGGCTCTGGAAACACCATATATTTT
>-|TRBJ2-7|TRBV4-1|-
CASSPTTLAHEQYF
TGCGCCAGCAGCCCCACTACCCTCGCCCACGAGCAGTACTTC
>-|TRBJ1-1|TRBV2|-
CASTRGVGGNTEAFF
TGTGCCAGCACTAGAGGTGTGGGGGGAAACACTGAAGCTTTCTTT
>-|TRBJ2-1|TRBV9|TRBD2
CASGGTSGGLIVEQFF
TGTGCCAGCGGAGGTACTAGCGGGGGGCTTATTGTTGAGCAGTTCTTC
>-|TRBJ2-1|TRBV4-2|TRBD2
CASSPLAGATPGEQFF
TGTGCCAGCAGCCCCTTAGCGGGAGCGACTCCCGGTGAGCAGTTCTTC
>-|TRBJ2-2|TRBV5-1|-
CASSLTGLNTGELFF
TGCGCCAGCAGCTTGACAGGCCTGAACACCGGGGAGCTGTTTTTT
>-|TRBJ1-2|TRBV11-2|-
CASSPRHQGYGYTF
TGTGCCAGCAGTCCCCGCCACCAGGGGTATGGCTACACCTTC
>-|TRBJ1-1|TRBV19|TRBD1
CASSIAGGLGAFF
TGTGCCAGTAGTATTGCAGGGGGGCTCGGAGCTTTCTTT
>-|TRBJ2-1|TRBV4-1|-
CASSQEWEEQFF
TGCGCCAGCAGCCAAGAATGGGAGGAGCAGTTCTTC
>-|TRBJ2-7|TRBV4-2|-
CASSQTRGIEQYF
TGTGCCAGCAGCCAAACCAGGGGCATCGAGCAGTACTTC
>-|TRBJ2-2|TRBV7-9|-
CASSSGELFF
TGTGCCAGCAGCTCGGGGGAGCTGTTTTTT
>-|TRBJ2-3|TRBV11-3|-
CASSLSGSDTQYF
TGTGCCAGCAGCCTAAGCGGATCAGATACGCAGTATTTT
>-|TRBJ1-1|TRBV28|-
CASSPGTEAFF
TGTGCCAGCAGCCCCGGCACTGAAGCTTTCTTT
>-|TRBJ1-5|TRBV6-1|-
CASSGGWGVTGNQPQHF
TGTGCCAGCAGTGGGGGGTGGGGGGTTACGGGCAATCAGCCCCAGCATTTT
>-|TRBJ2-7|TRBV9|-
CASTEGLQGYEQYF
TGTGCCAGCACAGAGGGACTCCAAGGCTACGAGCAGTACTTC
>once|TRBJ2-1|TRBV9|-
CASSGKEGGQIGEQFF
TGTGCCAGCAGTGGAAAGGAGGGGGGGCAGATTGGTGAGCAGTTCTTC